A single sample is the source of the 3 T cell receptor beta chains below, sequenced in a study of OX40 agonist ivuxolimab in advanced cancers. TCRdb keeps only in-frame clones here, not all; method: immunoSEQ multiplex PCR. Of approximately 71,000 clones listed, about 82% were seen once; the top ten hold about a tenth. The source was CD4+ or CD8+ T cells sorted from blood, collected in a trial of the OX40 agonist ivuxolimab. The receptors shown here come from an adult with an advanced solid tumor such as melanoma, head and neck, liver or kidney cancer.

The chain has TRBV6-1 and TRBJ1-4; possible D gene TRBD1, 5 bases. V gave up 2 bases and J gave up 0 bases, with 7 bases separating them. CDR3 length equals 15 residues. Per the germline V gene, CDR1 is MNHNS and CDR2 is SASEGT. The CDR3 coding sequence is TGTGCCAGCAGTGAATGGGGGGCAACTAATGAAAAACTGTTTTTT. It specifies CASSEWGATNEKLFF.

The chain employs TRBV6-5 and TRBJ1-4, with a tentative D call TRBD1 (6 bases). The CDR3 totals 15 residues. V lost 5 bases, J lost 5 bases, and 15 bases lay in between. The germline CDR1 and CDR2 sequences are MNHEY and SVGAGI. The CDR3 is CASSRDIGANEKLFF. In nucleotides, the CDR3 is TGTGCCAGCAGTCGGGACATCGGGGCCAATGAAAAACTGTTTTTT.

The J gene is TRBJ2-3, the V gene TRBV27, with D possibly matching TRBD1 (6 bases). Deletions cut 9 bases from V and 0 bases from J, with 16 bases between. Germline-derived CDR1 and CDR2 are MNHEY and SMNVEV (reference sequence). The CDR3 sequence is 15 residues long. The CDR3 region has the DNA TGTGCCAGTTCTGACGGACAGCCTAGCACAGATACGCAGTATTTT. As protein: CASSDGQPSTDTQYF.